What follows are 4 T cell receptor beta chains derived from one specimen sequenced in a study of T cells in Graves' hyperthyroidism and ophthalmopathy. TCR beta CDR3 regions were amplified from RNA. The study used the HTBI primer set for a first-round RT-PCR of the TCR CDR3. One entry per CDR3 protein results from TCRdb running MiXCR on the multiplex PCR reads. The sample shows more than 300,000 distinct CDR3 sequences, less than 15% of them seen only once. The sequenced sample consisted of blood. These receptors all come from a woman aged 18-29 years with Graves' hyperthyroidism.

This clonotype was observed at least ten times. The chain combines TRBV3-1 with TRBJ1-6; the match to TRBD1 covers 8 bases. Germline trimming cut 6 bases from V and 7 bases from J; bases unmatched to any gene: 5. Germline V gene lookup returns CDR1 LGHDT and CDR2 YNNKEL (reference sequence). This CDR3 spans 14 amino acids. The CDR3 protein is CASRGDRMNSPLHF. The CDR3 DNA reads TGTGCCAGCAGGGGGGACAGGATGAATTCACCCCTCCACTTT.

Ten or more counts support this clonotype. The V call is TRBV12-3 or TRBV12-4, the J call TRBJ2-5; 7 bases are a match to TRBD1. Germline trimming cut 0 bases from V and 5 bases from J; bases unmatched to any gene: 0. The CDR3 spans 13 residues. CDR3 in amino acids: CASSLADRETQYF. In nucleotides, the CDR3 is TGTGCCAGCAGTTTAGCGGACAGGGAGACCCAGTACTTC.

This clonotype appeared many times. V and J are TRBV6-1 and TRBJ2-1, with D possibly being TRBD2 (5 bases). CDR3 size: 17 residues. Germline V gives CDR1 MNHNS, CDR2 SASEGT. The V gene lost 3 bases and the J gene lost 10 bases, with 25 bases spanning the gap. CDR3 region: CASSERSAGESTGEQFF. In DNA, the CDR3 is TGTGCCAGCAGTGAGAGGTCCGCTGGGGAGTCTACTGGGGAGCAGTTCTTC.

This clonotype appeared a few times. This chain connects TRBV27 to TRBJ2-5, with 10 bases identical to TRBD2. CDR1 is MNHEY, CDR2 SMNVEV, per germline (reference sequence). V was clipped by 5 bases and J by 1 base; unmatched bases: 7. The CDR3 sequence is 16 residues long. The CDR3 DNA reads as TGTGCCAGCAGTCTCTCACTAGCGGGGATCCAAGAGACCCAGTACTTC. Translated, it gives CASSLSLAGIQETQYF.